Shown below are 18 T cell receptor beta chains from a single sample sequenced in a study of early T cells in non-severe SARS-CoV-2 infection. One entry per CDR3 protein results from TCRdb running MiXCR on the 5' RACE reads. The sample holds roughly 80,000 distinct CDR3 sequences, 15% seen once. Input material: whole blood. The receptor set was obtained from an adult who was a healthcare worker with PCR-confirmed SARS-CoV-2 infection or an uninfected control (not recorded which).

Points on this clonotype: An end of the junction differs from the germline gene, which may be a read error. The V call is TRBV29-1, the J call TRBJ2-3; TRBD1 agrees at 7 bases. CDR1 is SQVTM and CDR2 is ANQGSEA in the germline V gene. This CDR3 comprises 13 residues. Here the CDR3 DNA reads TGCAGCGTCGAAGGGGGCTGGACAGATACGCAGTATTTT. It yields the protein CSVEGGWTDTQYF.

This clonotype was counted only a few times. J is TRBJ1-1 and V is TRBV5-1; D is unresolved. This CDR3 comprises 11 residues. Trimming shortened V by 3 bases and J by 11 bases, and 11 bases separated the two germline ends. Germline V gene sequence: CDR1 SGHRS, CDR2 YFSETQ. CDR3 DNA sequence: TGCGCCAGCAGCTCTGGCTTAGTGGCTTTCTTT. This encodes CASSSGLVAFF.

This clonotype has more than one count but fewer than ten. This chain connects TRBV20-1 to TRBJ1-3; 7 bases map to TRBD1. Germline loops: CDR1 DFQATT, CDR2 SNEGSKA (reference sequence). This CDR3 spans 15 amino acids. V was clipped by 4 bases and J by 0 bases; unmatched bases: 6. This chain's CDR3 is CSAKGQSSSGNTIYF. CDR3 sequence (DNA): TGCAGTGCTAAGGGACAGTCGAGCTCTGGAAACACCATATATTTT.

This clonotype was recorded at least ten times. V is TRBV20-1 and J is TRBJ1-5, with TRBD1 as a possible D gene (6 bases). The CDR3 covers 14 residues. The ends were cut back, 4 bases at V and 4 bases at J, with 14 bases in the middle. Germline V gives CDR1 DFQATT, CDR2 SNEGSKA (reference sequence). CDR3 region: CSANDRIGNQPQHF. Here the CDR3 DNA reads TGCAGTGCTAACGACAGGATAGGTAATCAGCCCCAGCATTTT.

This clonotype has a handful of counts. CDR3 nucleotides: TGTGCCAGCAGCGCATTTACAGGGGCGCGGGGCGAGCAGTACTTC. It codes for CASSAFTGARGEQYF. The gene calls are TRBV11-2 and TRBJ2-7; D possibly corresponds to TRBD1 (7 bases). The CDR3 has 15 amino acids. Germline V gene lookup returns CDR1 SGHAT and CDR2 FQNNGV. Trimming took off 5 bases at V and 6 bases at J, with 20 bases between the two ends.

The chain links TRBV10-3 to TRBJ2-3; TRBD2 matches at 10 bases. CDR3 length equals 14 residues. V trimming: 8 bases; J trimming: 1 base; junction bases outside the gene matches: 3. Germline-derived CDR1 and CDR2 are ENHRY and SYGVKD. The CDR3 sequence is CAIGGTSGTDTQYF. CDR3 nucleotide sequence: TGTGCCATCGGTGGGACTAGCGGCACAGATACGCAGTATTTT.

The V gene is TRBV6-2 or TRBV6-3, the J gene TRBJ2-7; D not resolved. Germline CDR1 reads MNHEY; CDR2 reads SVGEGT. CDR3 length equals 12 residues. Trimming cost V 2 bases and J 2 bases, with 4 bases left between them. In DNA, the CDR3 is TGTGCCAGCAGTTACCCTACCTACGAGCAGTACTTC. Residues: CASSYPTYEQYF.

The chain recombines TRBV7-6 with TRBJ2-7; 7 bases fit TRBD2. Germline V gene data show CDR1 as SGHVS and CDR2 as FNYEAQ. The CDR3 runs to 14 residues. V gave up 1 base and J gave up 7 bases; unmatched junction bases: 7. The CDR3 DNA is TGTGCCAGCAGCTTAGTGCGGGGGACGCGGGAGCAGTACTTC. Translating gives CASSLVRGTREQYF. Based on the CDR3 plus reference TRBV7-6 and TRBJ2-7, the full variable domain is GAGVSQSPRYKVTKRGQDVALRCDPISGHVSLYWYRQALGQGPEFLTYFNYEAQQDKSGLPNDRFSAERPEGSISTLTIQRTEQRDSAMYRCASSLVRGTREQYFGPGTRLTVT.

This clonotype was observed at least ten times. V and J are TRBV5-1 and TRBJ2-1, with a tentative D call TRBD1 (6 bases). In germline, CDR1 is SGHRS, CDR2 YFSETQ. The CDR3 is 15 residues long. V gave up 2 bases and J gave up 2 bases, with 11 bases separating them. CDR3 nucleotide sequence: TGCGCCAGCAGCTTAGACAGGAGCGCCTACAATGAGCAGTTCTTC. This sequence encodes CASSLDRSAYNEQFF.

This clonotype is categorized as medium-sized. The chain employs TRBV30 and TRBJ1-2; D might be TRBD1 (5 bases). V lost 1 base and J lost 2, with 17 bases in between. CDR1 is GTSNPN and CDR2 is SVGIG in the germline V gene (reference sequence). The CDR3 consists of 16 residues. The CDR3 spells CAWSGGPLIANYGYTF. CDR3 sequence (DNA): TGTGCCTGGAGTGGGGGACCGCTAATCGCCAACTATGGCTACACCTTC.

Many counts were recorded for this clonotype. The chain joins TRBV4-3 to TRBJ2-1; a weak D match, TRBD2 (6 bases). Germline values: CDR1 LGHNA, CDR2 YSLEER. V lost 9 bases, J lost 8 bases, and 8 bases lay in between. The CDR3 totals 10 residues. Written as DNA, the CDR3 is TGCGCCAGTAGGAGGGATGAGCAGTTCTTC. Its protein product is CASRRDEQFF.

V usage is TRBV7-2 and J usage is TRBJ2-3; 7 nucleotides agree with TRBD1. The CDR3 is made up of 16 amino acids. CDR1 is SGHTA and CDR2 is FQGNSA in the germline V gene. The trim removed 2 bases at V and 2 bases at J, leaving 7 bases unmatched. The CDR3 region has the DNA TGTGCCAGCAGCTTACAAGGACAGGCCATCACAGATACGCAGTATTTT. It is translated as CASSLQGQAITDTQYF.

The gene calls are TRBV30 and TRBJ2-1; D may be TRBD2 (11 bases). Germline CDR1 is GTSNPN and CDR2 is SVGIG (reference sequence). V was shortened by 3 bases and J by 7 bases, with 31 bases between the two germline ends. The CDR3 is 19 amino acids. As DNA, the CDR3 is TGTGCCTGGAGCCGCCGCGGGACAGGGGTTGCTAGCGGGAGGAATGAGCAGTTCTTC. This encodes CAWSRRGTGVASGRNEQFF.

The chain recombines TRBV25-1 with TRBJ1-6; 10 bases are shared with TRBD1. The CDR3 has 17 amino acids. The ends lost 4 bases at V and 0 bases at J; junction bases unmatched: 3. Germline V gene data show CDR1 as MGHDK and CDR2 as SYGVNS. The CDR3 DNA is TGTGCCAGCAGTGGGGGACAGGGGAGCTCCTATAATTCACCCCTCCACTTT. Translated: CASSGGQGSSYNSPLHF. Looking up the rest from reference TRBV25-1 and TRBJ1-6 gives the full variable domain: EADIYQTPRYLVIGTGKKITLECSQTMGHDKMYWYQQDPGMELHLIHYSYGVNSTEKGDLSSESTVSRIRTEHFPLTLESARPSHTSQYLCASSGGQGSSYNSPLHFGNGTRLTVT.

The chain uses TRBV5-1 and TRBJ2-3; TRBD1 aligns across 7 bases. The CDR3 sequence is 15 residues long. Germline assignment: CDR1 SGHRS and CDR2 YFSETQ. The ends lost 0 bases at V and 2 bases at J; junction bases unmatched: 3. Here the CDR3 reads CASSLEGADTDTQYF. In DNA, the CDR3 is TGCGCCAGCAGCTTGGAGGGGGCGGACACAGATACGCAGTATTTT.

The chain is built from TRBV20-1 and TRBJ2-3; 7 nucleotides match TRBD2. V trimming: 4 bases; J trimming: 2 bases; junction bases outside the gene matches: 6. The CDR3 sequence is 14 residues long. CDR1 and CDR2 (germline): DFQATT, SNEGSKA (reference sequence). This CDR3 reads CSAIGLVITDTQYF. The CDR3 region has the DNA TGCAGTGCTATCGGACTAGTCATCACAGATACGCAGTATTTT.

This clonotype has more than one count but fewer than ten. CDR3 DNA: TGTGCCAGCAGTCCCAGGACAGTAGCCAAAAACATTCAGTACTTC. This sequence encodes CASSPRTVAKNIQYF. The chain combines TRBV12-3 or TRBV12-4 with TRBJ2-4; possible D gene TRBD1, 6 bases. This CDR3 comprises 15 residues. With 5 bases removed from V and 0 bases from J, the gap between germline ends came to 11 bases.

CDR3 loop: CASSYSSGTYNEQFF. The CDR3 DNA is TGTGCCAGCAGCTACAGTAGCGGTACCTACAATGAGCAGTTCTTC. The V call is TRBV11-2, the J call TRBJ2-1, with D possibly matching TRBD2 (6 bases). Germline lookup yields CDR1 SGHAT and CDR2 FQNNGV. V lost 4 bases and J lost 2, with 12 bases in between. CDR3 size: 15 residues.